Shown below are 24 T cell receptor beta chains from a single sample sequenced in a study of blood T cell repertoires in COVID-19. Method: immunoSEQ multiplex PCR; TCRdb's copy keeps in-frame clones and lacks some. The sample has some 310,000 clones, nearly 90% seen once. The sample comprised peripheral blood. Source of these receptors: a middle-aged woman with COVID-19, enrolled during active disease.

The rearrangement uses TRBV5-4 and TRBJ2-2; TRBD1 aligns across 8 bases. The CDR3 spans 16 residues. Trimming took 5 bases from V and 4 from J; bases not matched to a gene: 10. Germline V CDR1 and CDR2: SGHNT, YYREEE (reference sequence). This chain's CDR3 is CASRRVQGVGTGELFF. Here the CDR3 DNA reads TGTGCCAGCAGACGTGTACAGGGGGTTGGCACCGGGGAGCTGTTTTTT.

This clone appeared once. This chain links TRBV27 with TRBJ2-1, with 10 bases that match TRBD2. V trimming: 3 bases; J trimming: 7 bases; junction bases outside the gene matches: 9. The CDR3 spans 16 residues. Germline lookup yields CDR1 MNHEY and CDR2 SMNVEV (reference sequence). CDR3 sequence (DNA): TGTGCCAGCAGTTTTAGCCTAGCGGGAGTTTTGAATGAGCAGTTCTTC. Encoded protein: CASSFSLAGVLNEQFF.

This chain uses TRBV6-1 with TRBJ1-5; 9 bases line up with TRBD1. V lost 0 bases to trimming and J lost 1 base; unmatched junction nucleotides: 7. CDR3 length: 18 residues. Germline CDR1 MNHNS, CDR2 SASEGT. The CDR3 coding sequence is TGTGCCAGCAGTGAAGCGCCGGGACAGGGTGGAAGCAATCAGCCCCAGCATTTT. Amino acid sequence: CASSEAPGQGGSNQPQHF.

The rearrangement links TRBV18 to TRBJ2-3, with a possible D match to TRBD2 (6 bases). V dropped 3 bases and J dropped 3 bases, with 7 bases sitting between them. The germline V gene has CDR1 KGHSH and CDR2 LQKENI. This CDR3 is 13 amino acids long. The CDR3 sequence: CASSPGGTDTQYF. In DNA, the CDR3 is TGTGCCAGCTCACCGGGGGGAACAGATACGCAGTATTTT.

With regard to this clone: One junction end disagrees with the germline gene, perhaps due to a read error. J is TRBJ1-2 and V is TRBV7-3, with TRBD1 identical over 8 bases. CDR3 length: 15 residues. Germline CDR1 reads SGHTA; CDR2 reads FQGTGA. The CDR3 sequence is CASSLTPGQAYGYTF. For the CDR3, the DNA is TGTGCCAGCAGCCTAACACCGGGACAGGCTTACGGCTACACCTTC.

The CDR3 loop reads CASSLWRGTQETQYF. In DNA form, the CDR3 reads TGTGCCAGCAGCTTATGGCGGGGAACCCAAGAGACCCAGTACTTC. This sequence joins TRBV7-9 and TRBJ2-5, with D perhaps matching TRBD2 (6 bases). The ends were cut back, 2 bases at V and 1 base at J, with 11 bases in the middle. CDR1 and CDR2 (germline): SEHNR, FQNEAQ (reference sequence). This CDR3 region has 15 residues.

The gene calls are TRBV28 and TRBJ1-2, with D unclear. The CDR3 is 14 amino acids. The germline V gene has CDR1 MDHEN and CDR2 SYDVKM. V was clipped by 7 bases and J by 4 bases, with 16 bases between them. The chain's CDR3 is CASIGVLDSYGYTF. CDR3 sequence (DNA): TGTGCCAGCATAGGTGTCCTGGACTCCTATGGCTACACCTTC.

The CDR3 loop is CASSPELAKNIQYF. The CDR3 DNA is TGTGCCAGCTCACCGGAGTTAGCCAAAAACATTCAGTACTTC. The chain joins TRBV18 to TRBJ2-4; D remains ambiguous. The V and J ends lost 3 bases and 0 bases respectively, with 6 bases between them. Germline CDR1 reads KGHSH; CDR2 reads LQKENI. The CDR3 spans 14 residues.

V and J are TRBV5-1 and TRBJ1-1; D might be TRBD1 (6 bases). Between the trimmed V and J ends, which lost 4 bases and 0 bases, there was a span of 13 bases. This CDR3 region has 15 residues. Germline CDR1 and CDR2: SGHRS and YFSETQ. The CDR3 protein is CASSIRGSMNTEAFF. The CDR3 nucleotides read TGCGCCAGCAGCATCAGGGGTTCCATGAACACTGAAGCTTTCTTT.

This chain connects TRBV5-1 to TRBJ1-1, with 7 positions matching TRBD1. The V segment lost 2 bases and the J segment 6 bases; nucleotides outside the gene matches: 7. The CDR3 loop spans 14 amino acids. From germline, CDR1 is SGHRS and CDR2 YFSETQ. Here the CDR3 DNA reads TGCGCCAGCAGCTTCCAGACAGGGCTTTCTGAAGCTTTCTTT. Encoded protein: CASSFQTGLSEAFF.

This sequence joins TRBV5-5 and TRBJ1-2; no reliable D call. Germline CDR1 SGHKS, CDR2 YYEKEE (reference sequence). There are 14 residues in the CDR3. The V end was cut by 2 bases, the J end by 6 bases, with 14 bases between. CDR3: CASSFKFRVHGYTF. In DNA form, the CDR3 reads TGTGCCAGCAGCTTCAAGTTCCGGGTCCATGGCTACACCTTC.

The chain combines TRBV6-2 or TRBV6-3 with TRBJ1-1, with a weak D call TRBD1 (5 bases). CDR1 MNHEY and CDR2 SVGEGT come from the germline V gene. CDR3 length: 16 residues. V lost 5 bases, J lost 0 bases, and 16 bases lay in between. The DNA of the CDR3 is TGTGCCAGCAGTGACCCTCGACAGACTGTGAACACTGAAGCTTTCTTT. Residues: CASSDPRQTVNTEAFF.

CDR3 in DNA: TGTGCCAGCAGTTATAGCGCAGGCTACGAGCAGTACTTC. Protein sequence: CASSYSAGYEQYF. The rearrangement links TRBV6-5 to TRBJ2-7, with D possibly TRBD2 on 5 matching bases. The ends were cut back, 3 bases at V and 3 bases at J, with 9 bases in the middle. CDR3 length equals 13 residues. Per germline, CDR1 MNHEY and CDR2 SVGAGI.

In its sample, this clone was seen once. The CDR3, as DNA: TGTGCCAGCAGCGGGTTTTTGACAGGGAACAACTATGGCTACACCTTC. Translation: CASSGFLTGNNYGYTF. The rearrangement links TRBV7-9 to TRBJ1-2, with 7 bases matching TRBD1. Germline trimming cut 5 bases from V and 2 bases from J; bases unmatched to any gene: 11. The CDR3 consists of 16 residues. CDR1 is SEHNR, CDR2 FQNEAQ, per germline (reference sequence). Looking up the rest from reference TRBV7-9 and TRBJ1-2 gives the full variable domain: DTGVSQNPRHKITKRGQNVTFRCDPISEHNRLYWYRQTLGQGPEFLTYFQNEAQLEKSRLLSDRFSAERPKGSFSTLEIQRTEQGDSAMYLCASSGFLTGNNYGYTFGSGTRLTVV.

This rearrangement joins TRBV25-1 to TRBJ1-1; 7 positions match TRBD1. Trimming at V came to 5 bases and at J to 3 bases, leaving 6 bases not matched to a gene. The length of the CDR3 is 14 residues. The germline CDR1 and CDR2 sequences are MGHDK and SYGVNS. The CDR3 is CASSTRGKYTEAFF. DNA of the CDR3: TGTGCCAGCAGTACCAGGGGGAAGTACACTGAAGCTTTCTTT. Full variable domain (outside the CDR3, taken from reference TRBV25-1 and TRBJ1-1): EADIYQTPRYLVIGTGKKITLECSQTMGHDKMYWYQQDPGMELHLIHYSYGVNSTEKGDLSSESTVSRIRTEHFPLTLESARPSHTSQYLCASSTRGKYTEAFFGQGTRLTVV.

The V gene is TRBV28, the J gene TRBJ1-6; D perhaps matches TRBD1 (6 bases). Per the germline V gene, CDR1 is MDHEN and CDR2 is SYDVKM. V was clipped by 2 bases and J by 7 bases, with 18 bases between them. The CDR3 totals 17 residues. CDR3 bases: TGTGCCAGCAGTTTACCCGGCGGGGGACAAGCGAATTCACCCCTCCACTTT. This sequence encodes CASSLPGGGQANSPLHF.

The chain employs TRBV7-2 and TRBJ2-3; 13 nucleotides line up with TRBD2. The CDR3 has 17 amino acids. After removal of 1 base from V and 6 bases from J, the junction contained 7 bases not matched to a gene. Germline CDR1 SGHTA, CDR2 FQGNSA. CDR3 DNA: TGTGCCAGCAGCTTAGGACAGGGACTAGCGGGAACCGATACGCAGTATTTT. Translated, it gives CASSLGQGLAGTDTQYF.

The CDR3 loop reads CASSLEGERSSPLHF. CDR3 DNA: TGCGCCAGCAGCTTGGAAGGGGAAAGAAGTTCACCCCTCCACTTT. The V call is TRBV5-1, the J call TRBJ1-6, with D maybe TRBD1 (5 bases). The length of the CDR3 is 15 residues. CDR1 and CDR2 from the germline V gene are SGHRS and YFSETQ. V was pared by 0 bases and J by 9 bases, with 13 bases between.

The chain employs TRBV12-3 or TRBV12-4 and TRBJ1-2; D not certain. This CDR3 spans 12 amino acids. Trimming removed 2 bases from V and 1 base from J, with 2 bases in between. This CDR3 reads CASSLLNYGYTF. Here the CDR3 DNA reads TGTGCCAGCAGTTTACTTAACTATGGCTACACCTTC.

The V and J genes are TRBV6-5 and TRBJ1-3, with D possibly TRBD1 on 6 matching bases. Per germline, CDR1 MNHEY and CDR2 SVGAGI. The germline V and J ends were trimmed by 5 bases and 2 bases, with 7 bases remaining between them. The CDR3 has 13 amino acids. The CDR3 DNA reads as TGTGCCAGCAGTACAGGGACTGGAAACACCATATATTTT. Amino acids: CASSTGTGNTIYF.

The chain joins TRBV12-2 to TRBJ2-7; the D segment call TRBD2 is taken from the table without a DNA check. TRBV12-2 is listed as a pseudogene. The CDR3 spans 19 residues. The DNA of the CDR3 is TGTGCAAGTCCCGCGGCCCGGAGACTAGCGGGACAATTTTCCTACGAGCAGTACTTC. Amino acids: CASPAARRLAGQFSYEQYF.

This rearrangement joins TRBV19 to TRBJ2-3, with 9 bases aligning to TRBD1. The V gene end was trimmed by 10 bases and the J gene end by 0 bases; junction bases not matched to a gene: 5. There are 14 residues in the CDR3. Germline V gene data show CDR1 as LNHDA and CDR2 as SQIVND (reference sequence). The CDR3 reads CATGTGMSTDTQYF. DNA for the CDR3: TGTGCCACCGGGACAGGGATGAGCACAGATACGCAGTATTTT.

This clone was observed once. The rearrangement joins TRBV27 to TRBJ2-7; 7 bases line up with TRBD1. The trim removed 5 bases at V and 0 bases at J, leaving 7 bases unmatched. The CDR3 has 15 residues. CDR1 is MNHEY, CDR2 SMNVEV, per germline (reference sequence). DNA for the CDR3: TGTGCCAGCAGTGAAAGGGACAGCCTCTCCTACGAGCAGTACTTC. It yields the protein CASSERDSLSYEQYF.

This clone was recorded a few times. The chain couples TRBV28 to TRBJ1-6, with D hard to call. Trimming cost V 2 bases and J 0 bases, with 20 bases left between them. Germline-derived CDR1 and CDR2 are MDHEN and SYDVKM. This CDR3 spans 20 amino acids. The CDR3 DNA sequence: TGTGCCAGCAGTTTACTATCGAAACATACGGGGAGCTCCTATAATTCACCCCTCCACTTT. Translating gives CASSLLSKHTGSSYNSPLHF.